A selection of T cell receptor beta chains follows, all from one sample in a study of technical replicates of blood from a handful of donors. TCRdb keeps only in-frame clones here, not all; method: immunoSEQ multiplex PCR. The repertoire includes 53,000 or so clones, 90% to 95% of them detected once, and about 3.9% sits in the top ten. The sequencing input was PBMCs. The receptors here all came from a human donor in good health. Some clones in this sample may be carry-over from other donors' samples. The conserved cysteine and the conserved F or W are not part of the CDR3 here.

cdr3_aa,v_call,j_call
ASSLEYRGRSGGYT,TRBV5-4,TRBJ1-2
ASRLAGDEQF,TRBV2,TRBJ2-1
ASSFSGAYNEQF,TRBV5-1,TRBJ2-1
AIRGKPQGGTGELF,TRBV10-3,TRBJ2-2
ASSGDRGREKLF,TRBV25-1,TRBJ1-4
ASSLMGQKNTGELF,TRBV7-3,TRBJ2-2
ASSQEVAGSQETQY,TRBV4-2,TRBJ2-5
ASIGTVSGNTIY,TRBV2,TRBJ1-3
ASSGSGGYNEQF,TRBV5-1,TRBJ2-1
ATSLSGSSYNEQF,TRBV10-3,TRBJ2-1
ASSSLAGSYEQY,TRBV7-9,TRBJ2-7
ASSPLYNEQF,TRBV6-6,TRBJ2-1
ASSPRTGAETQY,TRBV6-5,TRBJ2-5
ASSLWVAGAPNEDTQY,TRBV27,TRBJ2-3
AIATGITDTQY,TRBV10-3,TRBJ2-3
ASSRQENTEAF,TRBV4-1,TRBJ1-1
ASSLSLDYEQY,TRBV27,TRBJ2-7
ASSSGERVQPQH,TRBV6-6,TRBJ1-5
ASSQGGLVY,TRBV14,TRBJ2-7
ASSAGGSTDTQY,TRBV11-3,TRBJ2-3
ASSQGRGGHKNIQY,TRBV7-6,TRBJ2-4
ASSPRRDRTYNEQF,TRBV11-2,TRBJ2-1
ASSGDRVRNEQF,TRBV25-1,TRBJ2-1
ASSIAGVSPLH,TRBV5-1,TRBJ1-6
ASSSGNQPQH,TRBV6-5,TRBJ1-5